These T cell receptor beta chains were read from a single sample in a study of cytomegalovirus exposure and HLA in healthy donors. Data came from immunoSEQ multiplex PCR; TCRdb stores just in-frame clones and leaves some out. The sample lists approximately 150,000 clones, around 63% occurring once. The sample taken for sequencing was PBMCs. These receptors were collected from a young woman in good health and CMV-seropositive. CDR3s include the opening cysteine and the closing phenylalanine or tryptophan. The order of the fields is V gene, D gene, J gene, clone size, CDR3 protein, CDR3 DNA. D genes are given only for firm matches. Size is stated for part of the rows, as once, few or many counts, or as a class when the clone is expanded.

TRBV9	NA	TRBJ2-7	few	CASSGGQSMAYEQYF	TGTGCCAGCAGCGGCGGACAGTCAATGGCCTACGAGCAGTACTTC
TRBV19	NA	TRBJ1-1	once	CASSKSGRATEAFF	TGTGCCAGTAGTAAGTCGGGCAGGGCCACTGAAGCTTTCTTT
TRBV27	NA	TRBJ2-1	NA	CASSSRDYNEQFF	TGTGCCAGCAGTAGCCGGGACTACAATGAGCAGTTCTTC
TRBV7-2	TRBD1	TRBJ1-5	NA	CASSLEPGGGNQPQHF	TGTGCCAGCAGCTTAGAGCCAGGGGGTGGCAATCAGCCCCAGCATTTT
TRBV30	NA	TRBJ2-7	NA	CAWNQGGPYEQYF	TGTGCCTGGAATCAGGGGGGCCCCTACGAGCAGTACTTC
TRBV5-6	TRBD1	TRBJ1-5	NA	CASSMGDRRNQPQHF	TGTGCCAGCAGCATGGGGGACAGGAGAAATCAGCCCCAGCATTTT
TRBV7-9	TRBD1	TRBJ2-1	NA	CASSPRTGSSYNEQFF	TGTGCCAGCAGCCCTCGGACAGGGAGCTCCTACAATGAGCAGTTCTTC
TRBV4-3	TRBD2	TRBJ2-7	NA	CASSLAGGSYEQYF	TGCGCCAGCAGCTTGGCGGGGGGTTCCTACGAGCAGTACTTC
TRBV4-1	NA	TRBJ2-1	once	CASSQESAYNEQFF	TGCGCCAGCAGCCAAGAATCCGCCTACAATGAGCAGTTCTTC
TRBV5-4	NA	TRBJ2-2	NA	CASSADSTGELFF	TGTGCCAGCAGCGCCGACTCCACCGGGGAGCTGTTTTTT
TRBV5-4	NA	TRBJ2-3	NA	CASSLVGRAADTQYF	TGTGCCAGCAGCTTGGTCGGCAGGGCGGCAGATACGCAGTATTTT
TRBV4-1	NA	TRBJ1-3	NA	CASSPGGGGLSSGNTIYF	TGCGCCAGCAGCCCCGGGGGGGGTGGACTTAGCTCTGGAAACACCATATATTTT
TRBV27	NA	TRBJ1-5	NA	CASSLSRGNQPQHF	TGTGCCAGCAGTTTATCGCGGGGCAATCAGCCCCAGCATTTT
TRBV11-1	TRBD2	TRBJ2-1	few	CASSASFGTSGKYEQFF	TGTGCCAGCAGTGCCTCGTTCGGGACTAGCGGGAAGTATGAGCAGTTCTTC
TRBV7-9	NA	TRBJ2-1	NA	CASSLLSPGPHNEQFF	TGTGCCAGCAGCTTACTAAGCCCCGGTCCCCACAATGAGCAGTTCTTC
TRBV7-6	NA	TRBJ2-1	NA	CASSSWGGAGIGQFF	TGTGCCAGCAGCTCCTGGGGTGGTGCGGGGATAGGGCAGTTCTTC
TRBV29-1	TRBD2	TRBJ2-5	NA	CRSPGTGSIAGNQETQYF	TGCAGGTCCCCGGGAACAGGGTCGATAGCGGGGAACCAAGAGACCCAGTACTTC
TRBV5-1	NA	TRBJ2-7	few	CASSFSSYEQYF	TGCGCCAGCAGCTTTAGCTCCTACGAGCAGTACTTC
TRBV19	TRBD1	TRBJ1-1	NA	CASSTRGQGAGAFF	TGTGCCAGTAGTACCAGGGGACAGGGGGCAGGAGCTTTCTTT
TRBV27	TRBD2	TRBJ2-5	NA	CASSFMGLAGQETQYF	TGTGCCAGCAGTTTTATGGGACTAGCGGGGCAAGAGACCCAGTACTTC
TRBV7-6	NA	TRBJ2-5	NA	CASSLGGDETQYF	TGTGCCAGCAGCTTAGGAGGTGATGAGACCCAGTACTTC
TRBV19	TRBD1	TRBJ2-4	NA	CASQAYRGENIQYF	TGTGCCAGTCAGGCTTACAGGGGGGAAAACATTCAGTACTTC
TRBV27	NA	TRBJ2-7	NA	CASSSGTLEAGGEQYF	TGTGCCAGCAGCTCCGGGACCCTGGAAGCGGGTGGGGAGCAGTACTTC
TRBV10-3	TRBD1	TRBJ2-7	NA	CATQQGAYEQYF	TGTGCCACCCAACAGGGGGCCTACGAGCAGTACTTC
TRBV5-5	NA	TRBJ1-1	NA	CASSLTGTTLGEAFF	TGTGCCAGCAGCTTGACAGGTACCACTTTAGGTGAAGCTTTCTTT
TRBV2	NA	TRBJ2-5	NA	CASMFDRDSLRGETQYF	TGTGCCAGCATGTTCGATAGAGACAGCCTAAGGGGAGAGACCCAGTACTTC
TRBV6-5	TRBD1	TRBJ2-7	few	CASNPGQGLEQYF	TGTGCCAGCAACCCGGGACAGGGGCTCGAGCAGTACTTC
TRBV6-5	NA	TRBJ2-1	few	CASTGSGGKYNEQFF	TGTGCCAGCACCGGATCGGGGGGCAAGTACAATGAGCAGTTCTTC
TRBV21-1	NA	TRBJ2-5	NA	CASSPVGSGEFETQYF	TGTGCCAGCAGCCCAGTTGGGTCAGGGGAATTTGAGACCCAGTACTTC
TRBV9	NA	TRBJ1-4	few	CASSPGDEAPEKLFF	TGTGCCAGCAGCCCTGGTGATGAGGCACCTGAAAAACTGTTTTTT
TRBV7-9	TRBD1	TRBJ1-1	few	CASSPLQGLAEAFF	TGTGCCAGCAGCCCCCTACAGGGGTTGGCTGAAGCTTTCTTT
TRBV6-5	TRBD1	TRBJ2-4	few	CASTRQGGNIQYF	TGTGCCAGCACGAGACAGGGGGGGAACATTCAGTACTTC
TRBV18	NA	TRBJ2-2	NA	CASSIPGAGELFF	TGTGCCAGCTCAATCCCGGGGGCCGGGGAGCTGTTTTTT
TRBV29-1	NA	TRBJ2-3	once	CSVERRGGTDTQYF	TGCAGCGTTGAGAGGCGGGGCGGCACAGATACGCAGTATTTT
TRBV29-1	TRBD1	TRBJ2-6	NA	CSVEDRVTGAGANVLTF	TGCAGCGTTGAAGATCGGGTGACAGGGGCCGGGGCCAACGTCCTGACTTTC
TRBV19	TRBD1	TRBJ2-7	NA	CASKETGAYEQYF	TGTGCCAGTAAGGAGACAGGGGCCTACGAGCAGTACTTC
TRBV27	TRBD1	TRBJ2-5	NA	CASSLRTGGRTQYF	TGTGCCAGCAGTCTTCGGACAGGGGGCAGGACCCAGTACTTC
TRBV29-1	NA	TRBJ1-2	NA	CSASLSPYGYTF	TGCAGCGCCTCTCTTAGTCCCTATGGCTACACCTTC
TRBV6-1	NA	TRBJ2-6	NA	CASSPSSSGANVLTF	TGTGCCAGCAGTCCTAGCTCCTCTGGGGCCAACGTCCTGACTTTC
TRBV13	NA	TRBJ2-7	NA	CASSAYNRDEQYF	TGTGCCAGCAGCGCCTACAATCGGGACGAGCAGTACTTC
TRBV13	NA	TRBJ2-3	few	CASSQGRADTQYF	TGTGCCAGCAGCCAGGGAAGAGCGGATACGCAGTATTTT
TRBV30	NA	TRBJ2-1	once	CAYRTVSYNEQFF	TGTGCCTATCGGACAGTCTCCTACAATGAGCAGTTCTTC
TRBV27	TRBD1	TRBJ2-7	NA	CASSLFTGGESEQYF	TGTGCCAGCAGTCTATTCACAGGGGGCGAAAGCGAGCAGTACTTC
TRBV10-3	TRBD1	TRBJ2-7	NA	CAISAGQGLGEQYF	TGTGCCATCAGTGCGGGACAGGGACTTGGGGAGCAGTACTTC
TRBV29-1	TRBD1	TRBJ2-3	NA	CSTRGPGADTQYF	TGCAGCACCAGGGGGCCGGGGGCAGATACGCAGTATTTT
TRBV28	TRBD1	TRBJ1-1	NA	CASMKDRGTEAFF	TGTGCCAGTATGAAAGACAGGGGTACTGAAGCTTTCTTT
TRBV19	NA	TRBJ1-1	few	CASSILGNPGKTEAFF	TGTGCCAGTAGTATCCTCGGCAATCCAGGGAAAACCGAAGCTTTCTTT
TRBV5-4	NA	TRBJ2-3	NA	CASSPGDFFTDTQYF	TGTGCCAGCAGCCCTGGCGACTTCTTCACAGATACGCAGTATTTT
TRBV6-6	TRBD1	TRBJ2-3	NA	CASRPDRATDTQYF	TGTGCCAGCAGACCGGACAGGGCAACAGATACGCAGTATTTT
TRBV19	NA	TRBJ1-1	once	CASSMDPGLEAFF	TGTGCCAGTAGTATGGATCCAGGGCTTGAAGCTTTCTTT
TRBV9	NA	TRBJ2-5	NA	CASSPTPLQETQYF	TGTGCCAGCAGCCCCACTCCGCTCCAAGAGACCCAGTACTTC
TRBV25-1	TRBD2	TRBJ2-7	NA	CASTSGGRYEQYF	TGTGCCAGCACAAGCGGGGGCCGCTACGAGCAGTACTTC
TRBV7-7	TRBD2	TRBJ2-7	NA	CANSLGLDSHEQYF	TGTGCTAACAGCTTAGGACTAGACTCTCACGAGCAGTACTTC
TRBV21-1	NA	TRBJ1-1	NA	CASSGGAPGKAFF	TGTGCCAGCAGCGGGGGGGCGCCGGGAAAAGCTTTCTTT
TRBV9	NA	TRBJ1-3	once	CASSVATGGFGNTIYF	TGTGCCAGCAGCGTAGCTACGGGGGGCTTTGGAAACACCATATATTTT
TRBV10-2	TRBD2	TRBJ2-2	NA	CASSDPYTHQGLAGASTGELFF	TGCGCCAGCAGTGATCCCTACACCCACCAGGGACTAGCGGGAGCGAGCACCGGGGAGCTGTTTTTT
TRBV27	NA	TRBJ1-2	NA	CASAGLNYGYTF	TGTGCCAGCGCAGGACTTAACTATGGCTACACCTTC
TRBV7-9	NA	TRBJ1-2	NA	CASSPGENYGYTF	TGTGCCAGCAGCCCAGGGGAGAACTATGGCTACACCTTC
TRBV27	NA	TRBJ2-3	NA	CASSSLLTDTQYF	TGTGCCAGCAGTTCCCTCCTCACAGATACGCAGTATTTT
TRBV7-9	NA	TRBJ1-4	NA	CASSLPRTVATNEKLFF	TGTGCCAGCAGCTTACCCCGGACAGTTGCAACTAATGAAAAACTGTTTTTT